The rows below give T cell receptor beta chains drawn from one sample of a study of T cells after yellow fever vaccination. A single record per CDR3 protein comes from TCRdb applying MiXCR to the 5' RACE reads. The sample lists about 210,000 distinct CDR3 sequences, around 6.7% occurring once. The sequenced sample was CD4+ T cells sorted from PBMCs, obtained on the day of the yellow fever booster vaccination. These receptors came from a young man who received the YFV17D yellow fever vaccine. Each CDR3 is given with its conserved first and last residue. The D gene is left open where the match is weak. Clone size is shown for a subset of rows, as once, few, many or a class of expanded clone.

cdr3_aa cdr3_nt clone_size j_call d_call v_call
CASTRDSNEKLFF TGTGCCAGTACGAGGGACAGTAATGAAAAACTGTTTTTT many TRBJ1-4 TRBD1 TRBV6-2/TRBV6-3
CASSLTGAANSPLHF TGTGCCAGCAGCTTAACAGGGGCGGCTAATTCACCCCTCCACTTT few TRBJ1-6 . TRBV7-3
CAIRGETGEETQYF TGTGCCATCAGGGGAGAGACAGGGGAAGAGACCCAGTACTTC many TRBJ2-5 TRBD1 TRBV10-3
CASTRREGLNEQFF TGTGCCAGCACCCGACGGGAGGGCCTCAATGAGCAGTTCTTC many TRBJ2-1 TRBD2 TRBV12-3/TRBV12-4
CASNRDLRSSYEQYF TGTGCCAGCAACCGGGACCTCAGGAGCTCCTACGAGCAGTACTTC few TRBJ2-7 . TRBV2
CASFRGRDTYEQYF TGTGCCAGCTTTCGCGGGAGAGACACCTACGAGCAGTACTTC many TRBJ2-7 TRBD2 TRBV28
CASSFYPRTGFQETQYF TGCGCCAGCAGCTTCTATCCCCGGACAGGGTTTCAAGAGACCCAGTACTTC many TRBJ2-5 TRBD1 TRBV5-1
CASSLAIAGGTDTQYF TGTGCCAGCAGCTTAGCGATTGCGGGAGGCACAGATACGCAGTATTTT many TRBJ2-3 TRBD2 TRBV7-9
CASHSGLPNEKLFF TGTGCCAGCCATTCGGGCCTCCCTAATGAAAAACTGTTTTTT many TRBJ1-4 . TRBV12-3/TRBV12-4
CASSYTGTAEQFF TGTGCCAGCAGTTACACTGGGACAGCTGAGCAGTTCTTC many TRBJ2-1 TRBD1 TRBV6-5
CACTVLGYNEQFF TGTGCCTGCACCGTTCTAGGGTACAATGAGCAGTTCTTC . TRBJ2-1 . TRBV30
CASSNSGTANQPQHF TGTGCCAGCAGTAACTCCGGGACAGCAAATCAGCCCCAGCATTTT many TRBJ1-5 TRBD1 TRBV6-5
CSASAGSGANVLTF TGCAGTGCCTCAGCCGGCTCTGGGGCCAACGTCCTGACTTTC few TRBJ2-6 . TRBV20-1
CASSSPGQGPYEQYF TGCGCCAGCAGCTCCCCCGGACAGGGACCCTACGAGCAGTACTTC many TRBJ2-7 TRBD1 TRBV5-1
CASSRGLAGYEQYF TGTGCCAGCAGCCGCGGACTAGCGGGGTACGAGCAGTACTTC many TRBJ2-7 TRBD2 TRBV7-2
CSASAPNRQETQYF TGCAGTGCTAGCGCCCCGAACCGCCAAGAGACCCAGTACTTC . TRBJ2-5 . TRBV20-1
CASRGAGGETQYF TGTGCCAGCCGAGGGGCGGGAGGAGAGACCCAGTACTTC few TRBJ2-5 TRBD2 TRBV7-2
CASIKASGSTDTQYF TGTGCCAGCATCAAAGCTAGCGGGTCCACAGATACGCAGTATTTT many TRBJ2-3 TRBD2 TRBV7-2
CASSSAGVTDTQYF TGTGCCAGCAGCTCGGCGGGAGTGACAGATACGCAGTATTTT many TRBJ2-3 TRBD2 TRBV13
CSAKREGTDTQYF TGCAGTGCAAAGCGGGAGGGCACAGATACGCAGTATTTT . TRBJ2-3 TRBD2 TRBV20-1
CASSLNPSRVGGETQYF TGTGCCAGCAGCTTAAACCCCTCAAGGGTAGGTGGAGAGACCCAGTACTTC . TRBJ2-5 . TRBV7-2
CASSLDRDNEQFF TGTGCCAGCAGCCTTGACCGAGACAATGAGCAGTTCTTC many TRBJ2-1 . TRBV7-3
CASSLAGDRRSGANVLTF TGTGCCAGCAGCTTGGCCGGAGACAGGAGATCAGGGGCCAACGTCCTGACTTTC . TRBJ2-6 . TRBV5-6
CASSRRPTSGSGSTDTQYF TGCGCCAGCAGCCGCAGGCCGACTAGCGGGAGCGGTAGCACAGATACGCAGTATTTT . TRBJ2-3 TRBD2 TRBV5-1
CATSRDQGREQFF TGTGCCACCAGCAGAGATCAAGGGCGGGAGCAGTTCTTC . TRBJ2-1 . TRBV15
CASTYDSRNTGELFF TGTGCCAGCACCTATGACAGTCGGAACACCGGGGAGCTGTTTTTT . TRBJ2-2 . TRBV9
CASSLIGRGDEKLFF TGTGCCAGCAGTTTAATCGGCAGGGGAGACGAAAAACTGTTTTTT . TRBJ1-4 . TRBV12-3/TRBV12-4
CASSLAGGASAEQYF TGTGCCAGCAGCTTAGCGGGAGGTGCGTCTGCCGAGCAGTACTTC few TRBJ2-7 TRBD2 TRBV3-1
CASTKRTSGNQSDTQYF TGTGCCAGCACCAAACGAACTAGCGGGAACCAGTCTGATACGCAGTATTTT . TRBJ2-3 TRBD2 TRBV3-1
CASSSLAGASKEQYF TGTGCCAGCAGCTCACTAGCGGGGGCAAGTAAAGAGCAGTACTTC few TRBJ2-7 TRBD2 TRBV6-1
CASSQVGGRKTGELFF TGCGCCAGCAGCCAAGTGGGGGGGAGGAAGACCGGGGAGCTGTTTTTT . TRBJ2-2 TRBD2 TRBV4-1
CASSLGLLASYNEQFF TGTGCCAGCAGTTTAGGCTTACTAGCATCCTACAATGAGCAGTTCTTC many TRBJ2-1 . TRBV12-3/TRBV12-4